One TCR beta chain is described in this entry. No antigen is known for it. Method: immunoSEQ multiplex PCR; TCRdb's copy keeps in-frame clones and lacks some. The profile shows roughly 2 million clones, roughly 95% of them singletons. As defined, naive CD8 cells were CD45RO-negative and positively selected for CCR7, with terminally differentiated effector memory CD45RA+ cells excluded. The data stem from a study of shared clonotypes between healthy human individuals. Whole-study findings and limits: Estimated richness was generally greater in naive than memory subsets. Donors were few, which limited the genetic and exposure-history diversity represented.

CDR3 length: 17 residues. The J segment lost 3 bases and the V segment lost 5 bases, leaving 9 bases of the junction unmatched. Germline CDR1 is PRHDT and CDR2 is FYEKMQ (reference sequence). This clonotype originated in a man in his late teens or twenties in good health. The source material was naive CD8+ T cells sorted from blood. J is TRBJ2-6 and V is TRBV13; 8 positions agree with TRBD1. CDR3 in DNA: TGTGCCAGCAGCGTACACCAGGGGGCATATGGGGCCAACGTCCTGACTTTC. Translated: CASSVHQGAYGANVLTF.